The text below deals with one TCR beta chain. Libraries were prepared by immunoSEQ multiplex PCR; TCRdb keeps only in-frame clonotypes and omits some of them. Among roughly 110,000 clones listed, 60% to 85% were seen once. These data belong to a study of blood T cell repertoires in COVID-19. Study details: PBMCs, B-cell-depleted T cells, or T cells were the source of the cDNA or gDNA that made up the material.

The length of the CDR3 is 16 residues. CDR1 is SGDLS and CDR2 is YYNGEE in the germline V gene. The V and J ends lost 0 bases and 2 bases respectively, with 9 bases between them. Sequenced material: peripheral blood. This TCR was sampled from an elderly man with COVID-19, enrolled during active disease. The V gene is TRBV9, the J gene TRBJ2-6; a weak D match, TRBD2 (6 bases). The CDR3 nucleotides are TGTGCCAGCAGCGTAGCTACGGGGGCTGGGGCCAACGTCCTGACTTTC. Amino acids: CASSVATGAGANVLTF.